One sample yielded the 29 T cell receptor beta chains listed below, sequenced in a study of T cell repertoires in cytomegalovirus infection. Each CDR3 protein gets one entry after TCRdb re-called the reads with MiXCR. The sample yields hundreds of thousands of distinct CDR3 sequences, 32% seen once. No cognate antigen is known for these TCRs. This sample comprised cultured CD8+ T cells from PBMCs, obtained from culture after CMV antigen stimulation. These receptor sequences come from a human donor in good health (CMV status not recorded). Some clones in this sample may be carry-over from other donors' samples.

This clonotype was seen more than once but under ten times. J is TRBJ1-1 and V is TRBV13; no clear D. The length of the CDR3 is 16 residues. Germline lookup yields CDR1 PRHDT and CDR2 FYEKMQ (reference sequence). V was trimmed by 0 bases and J by 4 bases, leaving 15 bases between them. Here the CDR3 DNA reads TGTGCCAGCAGCTTAGGCCGACGAGGGCCTGGCACTGAAGCTTTCTTT. Its protein product is CASSLGRRGPGTEAFF.

The V and J genes are TRBV12-3 or TRBV12-4 and TRBJ2-2; TRBD2 aligns across 8 bases. Trimming cost V 4 bases and J 8 bases; bases outside gene matches: 9. This CDR3 has 15 amino acids. The CDR3 DNA reads TGTGCCAGCAGTTCTGGGACTAGGGGGGCTGGGGAGCTGTTTTTT. Its translation: CASSSGTRGAGELFF.

V usage is TRBV15 and J usage is TRBJ1-1; D not certain. CDR3 length: 16 amino acids. Germline V gives CDR1 LNHNV, CDR2 YYDKDF (reference sequence). Trimming stripped 0 bases from V and 0 bases from J, with 11 bases between. CDR3 DNA: TGTGCCACCAGCAGAGATCTAGGTTCGCTGAACACTGAAGCTTTCTTT. Amino acids: CATSRDLGSLNTEAFF.

This clonotype was seen a single time. The chain employs TRBV5-6 and TRBJ1-2; D may be TRBD1 (5 bases). This CDR3 has 16 residues. Germline CDR1 reads SGHDT; CDR2 reads YYEEEE. The V end was cut by 4 bases, the J end by 6 bases, with 22 bases between. The CDR3 DNA follows: TGTGCCAGCAGCAACCCACCGGGACCGCTTTATAATGGCTACACCTTC. Encoded protein: CASSNPPGPLYNGYTF.

The CDR3 bases are TGCGCCAGCAGCCAAGAGCGGGGCAGCAATCAGCCCCAGCATTTT. It specifies CASSQERGSNQPQHF. The chain is built from TRBV4-1 and TRBJ1-5; TRBD1 might be the D (5 bases). Trimming took off 0 bases at V and 1 base at J, with 7 bases between the two ends. Per the germline V gene, CDR1 is MGHRA and CDR2 is YSYEKL. The CDR3 extends over 15 amino acids.

The J gene is TRBJ2-2, the V gene TRBV27; either TRBD1 or TRBD2 may supply D (5 bases each). The germline V gene encodes CDR1 MNHEY and CDR2 SMNVEV (reference sequence). V was trimmed by 4 bases and J by 6 bases, leaving 15 bases between them. The CDR3 has 15 amino acids. The CDR3 here is CASSYDDRGAGELFF. The CDR3 DNA sequence: TGTGCCAGCAGTTATGACGACAGAGGGGCCGGGGAGCTGTTTTTT.

The chain is built from TRBV27 and TRBJ2-7; weak D call: TRBD1 (6 bases). Germline V gene sequence: CDR1 MNHEY, CDR2 SMNVEV (reference sequence). V shed 3 bases and J shed 4 bases, with 16 bases lying between them. This CDR3 has 15 amino acids. The CDR3 DNA reads as TGTGCCAGCAGTTTTGGAGCAGGGGCTCAATACGAGCAGTACTTC. It codes for CASSFGAGAQYEQYF.

This clonotype showed up just a few times. The chain couples TRBV11-2 to TRBJ1-2; TRBD1 agrees at 10 bases. Germline CDR1 SGHAT, CDR2 FQNNGV. The CDR3 contains 18 residues. The V gene end was trimmed by 6 bases and the J gene end by 2 bases; junction bases not matched to a gene: 15. CDR3 region: CASRQIRDRGIRNYGYTF. In nucleotides, the CDR3 is TGTGCCAGCAGACAAATCCGGGACAGGGGAATCAGGAACTATGGCTACACCTTC.

This clonotype was seen just once. This sequence joins TRBV27 and TRBJ2-7; possible D gene TRBD2, 5 bases. The V and J ends lost 0 bases and 0 bases respectively, with 9 bases between them. The CDR3 runs to 15 residues. The germline V gene encodes CDR1 MNHEY and CDR2 SMNVEV (reference sequence). The CDR3 nucleotides are TGTGCCAGCAGTTTATCGGTGGGGAGCTCCTACGAGCAGTACGTC. Protein product: CASSLSVGSSYEQYV.

This clonotype was counted ten times or more. V and J are TRBV27 and TRBJ2-3; 7 bases agree with TRBD1. This CDR3 is 17 amino acids long. The germline CDR1 and CDR2 sequences are MNHEY and SMNVEV (reference sequence). V shed 2 bases, J shed 0 bases, and the junction held 8 bases outside the gene matches. CDR3 sequence reads: CASSLRPPGQSTDTQYF. CDR3 DNA: TGTGCCAGCAGTTTACGGCCCCCGGGACAGAGCACAGATACGCAGTATTTT.

Only a few counts were recorded for this clonotype. The J gene is TRBJ2-4, the V gene TRBV4-1, with 8 positions matching TRBD1. In germline, CDR1 is MGHRA, CDR2 YSYEKL. Unmatched junction bases numbered 5, after V lost 2 bases and J lost 2 bases. The CDR3 loop spans 16 amino acids. The CDR3 here is CASSQSDRGTKNIQYF. The CDR3 DNA reads TGCGCCAGCAGCCAAAGTGACAGGGGTACCAAAAACATTCAGTACTTC.

This clonotype was counted ten times or more. The rearrangement uses TRBV7-9 and TRBJ2-6; D is uncertain. This CDR3 region has 19 residues. The germline gives CDR1 SEHNR, CDR2 FQNEAQ (reference sequence). Trimming removed 6 bases from V and 0 bases from J, with 21 bases in between. CDR3 coding DNA: TGTGCCAGCAGTCGGGTCGAGGTTTGGACGTTCTCTGGGGCCAACGTCCTGACTTTC. It specifies CASSRVEVWTFSGANVLTF.

The gene calls are TRBV12-3 or TRBV12-4 and TRBJ2-2, with 10 bases aligning to TRBD1. V lost 6 bases, J lost 7 bases, and 8 bases stayed unmatched. CDR3 length equals 15 residues. The CDR3 spells CASSVGTGVIGELFF. The CDR3 coding sequence is TGTGCCAGCAGCGTTGGGACAGGGGTAATCGGGGAGCTGTTTTTT.

The chain recombines TRBV27 with TRBJ2-3, with D tentatively TRBD1 or TRBD2 (5 bases each). This CDR3 has 15 amino acids. V was pared by 2 bases and J by 4 bases, with 13 bases between. Germline V CDR1 and CDR2: MNHEY, SMNVEV (reference sequence). Here the CDR3 DNA reads TGTGCCAGCAGTTTAGGGGGAAGGGATGCAGATACGCAGTATTTT. It translates to CASSLGGRDADTQYF.

The chain combines TRBV6-4 with TRBJ1-1; the D is unclear. V lost 6 bases and J lost 0, with 17 bases in between. The CDR3 consists of 16 residues. Per germline, CDR1 MRHNA and CDR2 SNTAGT. In DNA form, the CDR3 reads TGTGCCAGCAGCGTCCCCAGGAGATACATGAACACTGAAGCTTTCTTT. It specifies CASSVPRRYMNTEAFF.

CDR3 in DNA: TGCGCCAGCAGCCAAGATCTAAGGCAGTCCTACGAGCAGTACTTC. Encoded protein: CASSQDLRQSYEQYF. This rearrangement joins TRBV4-1 to TRBJ2-7; D is unresolved. The CDR3 loop spans 15 amino acids. CDR1 is MGHRA and CDR2 is YSYEKL in the germline V gene. V lost 0 bases and J 1 base, leaving 10 bases between the germline ends.

This clonotype was counted between two and nine times. This chain uses TRBV18 with TRBJ2-1, with 8 positions matching TRBD1. Germline V gene data show CDR1 as KGHSH and CDR2 as LQKENI. V lost 4 bases, J lost 5 bases, and 4 bases stayed unmatched. This CDR3 is built from 14 residues. As DNA, the CDR3 is TGTGCCAGCTCACGGACAGGGCTCGACAATGAGCAGTTCTTC. It specifies CASSRTGLDNEQFF.

The table lists this clonotype with many counts. This chain links TRBV7-8 with TRBJ1-5; 9 bases line up with TRBD1. Trimming at V came to 1 base and at J to 5 bases, leaving 3 bases not matched to a gene. The CDR3 spans 15 residues. CDR1 and CDR2 (germline): SGHVS, FQNEAQ. The CDR3 spells CASSLGTGVDQPQHF. The CDR3 DNA is TGTGCCAGCAGCTTAGGGACAGGGGTTGATCAGCCCCAGCATTTT.

The chain carries TRBV14 and TRBJ2-5; D is unclear. Trimming took 3 bases from V and 3 from J, leaving 14 bases between them. CDR3 length: 15 amino acids. Germline V gene data show CDR1 as SGHDN and CDR2 as FVKESK. Written as DNA, the CDR3 is TGTGCCAGCAGCCAGGGTGATTTATTGAAAGAGACCCAGTACTTC. It specifies CASSQGDLLKETQYF.

V and J are TRBV23-1 and TRBJ2-1, with D maybe TRBD2 (5 bases). TRBV23-1 counts as an open reading frame of uncertain function. Between the trimmed V and J ends, which lost 3 bases and 7 bases, there was a span of 13 bases. The CDR3 spans 14 residues. CDR3 DNA sequence: TGCGCCAGCAGTCACCAAGCGGAATCGAATGAGCAGTTCTTC. Its translation: CASSHQAESNEQFF.

V is TRBV10-3 and J is TRBJ2-7; D possibly uses TRBD1 or TRBD2 (5 bases each). V was clipped by 7 bases and J by 4 bases, with 14 bases between them. The germline gives CDR1 ENHRY, CDR2 SYGVKD. CDR3 length: 13 amino acids. CDR3 region: CAIKVGVSYEQYF. As DNA, the CDR3 is TGTGCCATCAAAGTGGGGGTCTCGTACGAGCAGTACTTC.

J is TRBJ2-6 and V is TRBV27; TRBD1 is a possible D gene (5 bases). V shed 1 base and J shed 2 bases, with 6 bases lying between them. Germline CDR1 and CDR2: MNHEY and SMNVEV (reference sequence). The CDR3 contains 15 residues. CDR3 bases: TGTGCCAGCAGTTTATACAGGCCTGGGGCCAACGTCCTGACTTTC. Its protein is CASSLYRPGANVLTF.

In this sample, this clonotype turned up once. The CDR3 loop is CASSHWDRAQQPQHF. DNA for the CDR3: TGTGCCAGCAGCCACTGGGACAGGGCGCAACAGCCCCAGCATTTT. This chain links TRBV28 with TRBJ1-5; 9 bases map to TRBD1. With 6 bases clipped from V and 7 bases from J, the junction kept 10 bases outside the gene matches. The germline V gene encodes CDR1 MDHEN and CDR2 SYDVKM. CDR3 length equals 15 residues.

This clonotype was observed many times. The chain carries TRBV12-3 or TRBV12-4 and TRBJ2-1; 7 nucleotides match TRBD1. Losses at the gene ends were 3 bases for V and 7 bases for J; bases not matched to a gene: 3. CDR3 length equals 13 residues. The DNA of the CDR3 is TGTGCCAGCAGTTTCGCGACAGGGAATGAGCAGTTCTTC. Its protein is CASSFATGNEQFF.

The chain uses TRBV7-9 and TRBJ1-1; 8 nucleotides match TRBD1. This CDR3 comprises 20 residues. V gave up 3 bases and J gave up 4 bases; unmatched junction bases: 22. From germline, CDR1 is SEHNR and CDR2 FQNEAQ (reference sequence). The CDR3 DNA sequence: TGTGCCAGCAGCTTCGTCTATGGGACAGGCGCCGTGTATCCGCTCACTGAAGCTTTCTTT. Its protein product is CASSFVYGTGAVYPLTEAFF.

V usage is TRBV27 and J usage is TRBJ2-1; D possibly corresponds to TRBD1 (6 bases). Germline V gives CDR1 MNHEY, CDR2 SMNVEV (reference sequence). The V gene lost 5 bases and the J gene lost 8 bases, with 13 bases spanning the gap. The length of the CDR3 is 13 residues. CDR3 DNA sequence: TGTGCCAGCAGTCCAAACAGGGCAGATGAGCAGTTCTTC. This translates into CASSPNRADEQFF.

The chain uses TRBV7-9 and TRBJ2-1; TRBD2 matches at 9 bases. V lost 6 bases to trimming and J lost 6 bases; unmatched junction nucleotides: 9. The CDR3 is 15 amino acids. Per the germline V gene, CDR1 is SEHNR and CDR2 is FQNEAQ (reference sequence). The CDR3, as DNA: TGTGCCAGCAGGGCGGGCGGGGGGGCCGTCAATGAGCAGTTCTTC. This sequence encodes CASRAGGGAVNEQFF.

The chain recombines TRBV28 with TRBJ1-4; D is unclear. The CDR3 runs 16 residues. V dropped 4 bases and J dropped 0 bases, with 12 bases sitting between them. Germline V gives CDR1 MDHEN, CDR2 SYDVKM. The CDR3 is CASSYRTGATNEKLFF. DNA for the CDR3: TGTGCCAGCAGTTATCGGACGGGTGCAACTAATGAAAAACTGTTTTTT.

This clonotype was counted many times. The rearrangement uses TRBV7-3 and TRBJ1-1; D possibly corresponds to TRBD1 (6 bases). Trimming shortened V by 5 bases and J by 3 bases, and 13 bases separated the two germline ends. Germline CDR1 is SGHTA and CDR2 is FQGTGA. The CDR3 consists of 14 residues. This CDR3 is CASSPQPGDTEAFF. CDR3 DNA sequence: TGTGCCAGCAGCCCCCAGCCAGGGGACACTGAAGCTTTCTTT.